Following are 5 T cell receptor beta chains from one sample sequenced in a study of shared clonotypes between healthy human individuals. The data were produced by immunoSEQ multiplex PCR, yet TCRdb's version contains in-frame clones alone and is incomplete. The sample carries roughly 2.2 million clones, around 90% recorded once. Sequencing was carried out using naive CD4+ T cells from PBMCs. Subset reported: CD45RA+ positively selected. All receptors come from a young man in good health. Some clones in this sample may be carry-over from other donors' samples.

Concerning this clone: The same CDR3 can be traced to other DNA sequences in this sample. The chain employs TRBV14 and TRBJ2-7; D not certain. Trimming pared 1 base from V and 1 base from J, leaving 2 bases between. There are 12 residues in the CDR3. Germline-derived CDR1 and CDR2 are SGHDN and FVKESK. CDR3 protein: CASSQASYEQYF. The CDR3 DNA reads TGTGCCAGCAGCCAAGCATCCTACGAGCAGTACTTC.

Points on this clone: This same CDR3 is encoded by further DNA sequences in the sample. The genes are TRBV5-1 and TRBJ1-5; the D is unclear. CDR1 is SGHRS, CDR2 YFSETQ, per germline. The V end was cut by 4 bases, the J end by 0 bases, with 5 bases between. This CDR3 comprises 13 residues. CDR3 nucleotide sequence: TGCGCCAGCAGCCGGGATAGCAATCAGCCCCAGCATTTT. Encoded protein: CASSRDSNQPQHF.

This clone appeared once. The gene calls are TRBV27 and TRBJ2-1; D call uncertain. This CDR3 has 10 amino acids. Trimming removed 5 bases from V and 13 bases from J, with 9 bases in between. Germline assignment: CDR1 MNHEY and CDR2 SMNVEV (reference sequence). The CDR3 DNA reads as TGTGCCAGCAGTGAATATTATCAGTTCTTC. This encodes CASSEYYQFF.

This clone has just one count. The J gene is TRBJ2-7, the V gene TRBV7-2; 8 bases are shared with TRBD2. In germline, CDR1 is SGHTA, CDR2 FQGNSA. The CDR3 sequence is 15 residues long. The ends lost 5 bases at V and 2 bases at J; junction bases unmatched: 8. In DNA, the CDR3 is TGTGCCAGCAGCCCCCCCCTAGCGGGTACCTACGAGCAGTACTTC. Translated, it gives CASSPPLAGTYEQYF.

V and J are TRBV15 and TRBJ2-5; 8 bases line up with TRBD2. Per germline, CDR1 LNHNV and CDR2 YYDKDF (reference sequence). The V and J ends lost 0 bases and 5 bases, in that order; junction bases with no gene match: 2. This CDR3 contains 14 residues. The CDR3 protein is CATSRDPGGETQYF. The CDR3 DNA is TGTGCCACCAGCAGAGATCCGGGAGGGGAGACCCAGTACTTC.